This entry concerns a single T cell receptor beta chain. The data stem from a study of blood T cell repertoires in COVID-19. On the study more broadly: Sites across the United States, Italy and Spain contributed samples from acute and convalescent COVID-19.

In the original analysis: Reference gene primer amplification gave nucleated cell count estimates. The repertoire was sequenced with immunoSEQ multiplex PCR; TCRdb's copy has only in-frame clones and lacks some. Clone size and V and J calls were adopted from that table, with D and trimming inferred from the DNA. The sample holds 160,000 or so clones, roughly 85% seen once. This receptor was identified in a woman in her fifties or sixties with COVID-19, enrolled during active disease. The sample was peripheral blood.

CDR3 DNA: TGTGCCTGGAGTCCGACAGGGTACGCTGGCTACACCTTC. Encoded protein: CAWSPTGYAGYTF. This chain joins TRBV30 and TRBJ1-2; 7 nucleotides agree with TRBD1. The CDR3 is made up of 13 amino acids. Germline loops: CDR1 GTSNPN, CDR2 SVGIG (reference sequence). The V gene end was trimmed by 2 bases and the J gene end by 7 bases; junction bases not matched to a gene: 7.